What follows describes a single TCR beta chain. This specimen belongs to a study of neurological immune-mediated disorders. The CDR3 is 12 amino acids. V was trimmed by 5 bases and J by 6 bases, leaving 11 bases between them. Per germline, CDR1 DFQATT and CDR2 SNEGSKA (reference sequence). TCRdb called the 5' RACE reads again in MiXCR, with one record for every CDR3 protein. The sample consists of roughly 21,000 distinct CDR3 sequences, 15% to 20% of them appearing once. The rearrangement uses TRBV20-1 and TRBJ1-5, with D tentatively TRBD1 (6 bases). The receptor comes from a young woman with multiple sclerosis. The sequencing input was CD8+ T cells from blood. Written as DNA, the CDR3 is TGCAGTGCTGAACAAGGGGGTCAGCCCCAGCATTTT. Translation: CSAEQGGQPQHF.